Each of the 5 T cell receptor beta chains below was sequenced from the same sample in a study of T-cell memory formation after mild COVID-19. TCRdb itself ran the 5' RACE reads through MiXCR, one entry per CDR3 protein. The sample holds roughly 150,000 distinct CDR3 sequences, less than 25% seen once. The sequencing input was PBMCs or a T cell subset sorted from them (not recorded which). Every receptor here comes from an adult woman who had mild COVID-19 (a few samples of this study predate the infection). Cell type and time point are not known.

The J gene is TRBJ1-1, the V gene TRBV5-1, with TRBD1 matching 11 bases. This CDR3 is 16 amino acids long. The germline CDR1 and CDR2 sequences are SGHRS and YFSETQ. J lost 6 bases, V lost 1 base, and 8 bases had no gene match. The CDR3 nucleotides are TGCGCCAGCAGCTTGACCCCCGGGACAGGGGGTCCTGAAGCTTTCTTT. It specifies CASSLTPGTGGPEAFF.

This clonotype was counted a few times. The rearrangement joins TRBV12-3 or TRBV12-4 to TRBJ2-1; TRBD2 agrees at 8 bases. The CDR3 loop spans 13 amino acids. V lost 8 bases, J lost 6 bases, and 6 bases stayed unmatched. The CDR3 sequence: CASSAGGGNEQFF. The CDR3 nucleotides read TGTGCCAGCTCGGCGGGAGGAGGCAATGAGCAGTTCTTC.

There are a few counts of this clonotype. CDR3 in DNA: TGCAGCGTTTGGGGCCTAGCGGGAGGGCTTGGGTACAATGAGCAGTTCTTC. As protein: CSVWGLAGGLGYNEQFF. The rearrangement links TRBV29-1 to TRBJ2-1, with 12 bases matching TRBD2. J was trimmed by 4 bases and V by 5 bases; bases with no gene match: 12. The CDR3 consists of 17 residues. The germline CDR1 and CDR2 sequences are SQVTM and ANQGSEA.

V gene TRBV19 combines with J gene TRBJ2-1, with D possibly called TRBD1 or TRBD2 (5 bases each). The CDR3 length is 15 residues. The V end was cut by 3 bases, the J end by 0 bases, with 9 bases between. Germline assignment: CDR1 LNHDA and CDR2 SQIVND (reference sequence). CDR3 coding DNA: TGTGCCAGTAGTATGGGGCTAGCCTCCTACAATGAGCAGTTCTTC. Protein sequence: CASSMGLASYNEQFF.

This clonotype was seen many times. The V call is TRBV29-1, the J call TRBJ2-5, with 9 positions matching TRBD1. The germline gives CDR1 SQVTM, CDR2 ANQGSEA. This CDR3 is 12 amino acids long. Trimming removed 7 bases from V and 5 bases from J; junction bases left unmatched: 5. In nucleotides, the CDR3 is TGCAGCGCCACAGGGGGCAAGGAGACCCAGTACTTC. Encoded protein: CSATGGKETQYF.